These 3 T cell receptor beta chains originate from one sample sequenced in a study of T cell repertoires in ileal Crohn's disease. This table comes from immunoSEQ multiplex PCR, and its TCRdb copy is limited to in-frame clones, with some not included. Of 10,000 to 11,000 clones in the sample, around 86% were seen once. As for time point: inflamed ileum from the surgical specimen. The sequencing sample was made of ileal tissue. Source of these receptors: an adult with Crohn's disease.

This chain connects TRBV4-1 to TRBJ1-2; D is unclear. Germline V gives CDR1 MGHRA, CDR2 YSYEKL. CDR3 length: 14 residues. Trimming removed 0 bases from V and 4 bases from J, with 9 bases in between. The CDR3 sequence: CASSQEGSSYGYTF. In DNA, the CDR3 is TGCGCCAGCAGCCAAGAAGGCAGCTCCTATGGCTACACCTTC.

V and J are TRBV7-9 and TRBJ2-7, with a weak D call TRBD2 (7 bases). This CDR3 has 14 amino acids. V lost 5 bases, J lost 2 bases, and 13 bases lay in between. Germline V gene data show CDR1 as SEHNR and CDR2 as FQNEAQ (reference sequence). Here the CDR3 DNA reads TGTGCCAGCAGCCCTGCGGGGGCCCCCTACGAGCAGTACTTC. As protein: CASSPAGAPYEQYF.

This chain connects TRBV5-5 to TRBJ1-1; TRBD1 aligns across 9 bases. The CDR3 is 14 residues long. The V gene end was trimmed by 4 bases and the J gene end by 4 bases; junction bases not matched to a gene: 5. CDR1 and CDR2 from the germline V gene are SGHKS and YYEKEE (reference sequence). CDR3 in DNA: TGTGCCAGCAGCCCGATGACAGGGGGCACTGAAGCTTTCTTT. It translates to CASSPMTGGTEAFF.